This T cell receptor beta chain was captured in a study of CD4 T cells in relation to SARS-CoV-2 and coronaviruses. Profiling relied on immunoSEQ multiplex PCR, and the TCRdb table lists in-frame clones only, not all of them. Among 30,000 to 45,000 clones listed, roughly 88% were seen once. CDR1 MNHEY and CDR2 SMNVEV come from the germline V gene (reference sequence). This CDR3 has 20 residues. Trimming removed 3 bases from V and 4 bases from J; junction bases left unmatched: 14. The sequencing input was memory CD4+ T cells from PBMCs. The source is an adult with COVID-19. The rearrangement uses TRBV27 and TRBJ2-2; 13 nucleotides line up with TRBD2. CDR3 sequence: CASSFGLRLAGGRSTGELFF. The CDR3 DNA is TGTGCCAGCAGTTTTGGGCTAAGACTAGCGGGGGGAAGGAGCACCGGGGAGCTGTTTTTT.